This T cell receptor (beta chain) was sequenced in a study of Graves' ophthalmopathy and Graves' hyperthyroidism. RNA transcripts provided the template for amplifying TCR beta CDR3 regions. RT-PCR with HTBI primers came first, then second-round multiplex PCR. TCRdb passed the multiplex PCR reads through MiXCR, listing each CDR3 protein once. The data show about 500,000 distinct CDR3 sequences, roughly 40% seen once. With regard to this clonotype: Its antigen remains unknown.

Study-wide results and limits: Most thyroid clonotypes expanded beyond 0.001 frequency were also found in blood.

Symptoms, serum thyroxine and TRAb, thyroid ultrasound, and orbital computed tomography formed the diagnostic basis. CDR1 is SGHTA and CDR2 is FQGNSA in the germline V gene. Between the trimmed V and J ends, which lost 6 bases and 2 bases, there was a span of 9 bases. This CDR3 is 13 amino acids long. The source of this sequence is an adult man with Graves' hyperthyroidism. The sequencing sample was made of peripheral blood or thyroid tissue (not recorded which). V gene TRBV7-2 combines with J gene TRBJ2-3; the D is unclear. In DNA, the CDR3 is TGTGCCAGCAGTCCGGCCATCACAGATACGCAGTATTTT. It encodes CASSPAITDTQYF.